The 15 T cell receptor beta chains reported below all come from one sample, sequenced in a study of blood T cells in healthy people across ages. A second PCR of roughly 7 to 11 cycles used a sample-barcoded 5' primer and a J-beta primer mix. MiXCR, applied by TCRdb to the 5' RACE reads, yields one record per CDR3 protein. The sample has fewer than 750,000 distinct CDR3 sequences; roughly half are singletons. Sequences were obtained from blood. Receptor source: a woman at least 80 years old in good health.

This sequence joins TRBV20-1 and TRBJ2-2, with D possibly matching TRBD2 (6 bases). Germline assignment: CDR1 DFQATT and CDR2 SNEGSKA (reference sequence). V lost 8 bases and J lost 2, with 18 bases in between. CDR3 length: 15 residues. For the CDR3, the DNA is TGCAGTACTCCCAAGGCGGGGCTAAACACCGGGGAGCTGTTTTTT. Protein sequence: CSTPKAGLNTGELFF.

To note about this clonotype: Possible read error: a much larger clone is one base away. This rearrangement joins TRBV28 to TRBJ2-1; 8 nucleotides line up with TRBD1. Per germline, CDR1 MDHEN and CDR2 SYDVKM. V shed 6 bases and J 8 bases; nucleotides not matched to a gene: 9. This CDR3 spans 14 amino acids. CDR3 nucleotides: TGTGCCAGCAGGTTGCGACAGGGGATTCATGAGCAGTTCTTC. Amino acids: CASRLRQGIHEQFF.

The gene calls are TRBV28 and TRBJ2-2; TRBD2 might be the D (5 bases). Germline CDR1 is MDHEN and CDR2 is SYDVKM. CDR3 length equals 15 residues. Trimming removed 3 bases from V and 6 bases from J, with 14 bases in between. The CDR3 is CASSFGIIRAGELFF. The DNA for the CDR3 is TGTGCCAGCAGTTTCGGGATTATAAGGGCCGGGGAGCTGTTTTTT.

The chain employs TRBV6-2 or TRBV6-3 and TRBJ2-7, with 8 bases matching TRBD2. V dropped 2 bases and J dropped 3; count of bases not matched to a gene: 9. The CDR3 covers 16 residues. Germline-derived CDR1 and CDR2 are MNHEY and SVGEGT. The CDR3 loop reads CASSYPSGSGSYEQYF. The CDR3 coding sequence is TGTGCCAGCAGTTACCCCTCCGGGAGCGGGAGCTACGAGCAGTACTTC.

Remarks on this clonotype: This may be a read error: a much more frequent sequence differs by one nucleotide. The V call is TRBV12-3 or TRBV12-4, the J call TRBJ2-1; the D gene could be TRBD1 or TRBD2 (5 bases each). The J call may be in error: the DNA end matches TRBJ2-7 better. The length of the CDR3 is 15 residues. CDR3 DNA: TGTGCCAGCAGTTCCCGACGGTCCCGGGGCAATGAGCAGTACTTC. This translates into CASSSRRSRGNEQYF.

This clonotype appeared many times. CDR3 in amino acids: CSARPVTGTYEQYF. The CDR3 DNA is TGCAGTGCTAGACCTGTGACAGGAACCTACGAGCAGTACTTC. The chain employs TRBV20-1 and TRBJ2-7; D possibly corresponds to TRBD1 (6 bases). V was pared by 2 bases and J by 2 bases, with 13 bases between. CDR1 is DFQATT, CDR2 SNEGSKA, per germline (reference sequence). The CDR3 loop spans 14 amino acids.

This clonotype has a handful of counts. The chain uses TRBV3-1 and TRBJ1-1; D unresolved. The germline V gene has CDR1 LGHDT and CDR2 YNNKEL (reference sequence). V was clipped by 4 bases and J by 4 bases, with 7 bases between them. The CDR3 is made up of 12 amino acids. The CDR3 protein is CASSPPGTEAFF. In DNA form, the CDR3 reads TGTGCCAGCAGCCCCCCGGGCACTGAAGCTTTCTTT.

The chain is built from TRBV6-5 and TRBJ2-2; TRBD1 matches 9 bases. V lost 5 bases to trimming and J lost 8 bases; unmatched junction nucleotides: 12. Germline CDR1 MNHEY, CDR2 SVGAGI. The CDR3 consists of 16 residues. In DNA, the CDR3 is TGTGCCAGCAGTCGGCGGACAGGGGTGACGACTGGGGAGCTGTTTTTT. Protein: CASSRRTGVTTGELFF.

This clonotype was seen many times. V usage is TRBV20-1 and J usage is TRBJ2-7; TRBD2 might be the D (6 bases). Germline V lookup: CDR1 DFQATT, CDR2 SNEGSKA (reference sequence). V was cut by 3 bases and J by 3 bases, with 12 bases left in between. This CDR3 contains 13 residues. This CDR3 is CSARGGQVYEQYF. The DNA of the CDR3 is TGCAGTGCTAGGGGAGGACAAGTCTACGAGCAGTACTTC.

This rearrangement joins TRBV24-1 to TRBJ2-1, with 11 nucleotides matching TRBD1. V shed 3 bases and J 5 bases; nucleotides not matched to a gene: 2. Germline V gene sequence: CDR1 KGHDR, CDR2 SFDVKD. This CDR3 is built from 15 residues. CDR3 region: CATSDPGQGDNEQFF. CDR3 coding DNA: TGTGCCACCAGTGATCCGGGACAGGGGGACAATGAGCAGTTCTTC.

The V and J genes are TRBV7-9 and TRBJ2-7; D gene unclear. V was cut by 2 bases and J by 0 bases, with 17 bases left in between. Germline values: CDR1 SEHNR, CDR2 FQNEAQ (reference sequence). The CDR3 extends over 17 amino acids. For the CDR3, the DNA is TGTGCCAGCAGCTTACGCAGAAACAACACCTCCTCCTACGAGCAGTACTTC. Its protein is CASSLRRNNTSSYEQYF.

This clonotype was seen at least ten times. The chain carries TRBV5-1 and TRBJ2-3, with no clear D. Deletions cut 4 bases from V and 0 bases from J, with 12 bases between. The germline gives CDR1 SGHRS, CDR2 YFSETQ. This CDR3 is 15 amino acids long. For the CDR3, the DNA is TGCGCCAGCAGCCCGACACCGGCTAGCACAGATACGCAGTATTTT. Protein product: CASSPTPASTDTQYF.

As for this clonotype: Possible read error: a much larger clone is one base away. The J gene is TRBJ2-1, the V gene TRBV5-1; a weak D match, TRBD1 (7 bases). CDR1 and CDR2 (germline): SGHRS, YFSETQ. The CDR3 consists of 15 residues. The CDR3: CASSLEGTAYNGQFF. The DNA for the CDR3 is TGCGCCAGCAGCCTGGAGGGGACAGCCTACAATGGGCAGTTCTTC.

The V gene is TRBV10-3, the J gene TRBJ2-1; weak D call: TRBD2 (5 bases). This CDR3 region has 11 residues. The germline V gene has CDR1 ENHRY and CDR2 SYGVKD. V lost 8 bases and J lost 11, with 13 bases in between. The CDR3 DNA is TGTGCCATCTCGACTAACGATAAGCAGTTCTTC. It yields the protein CAISTNDKQFF.

The V and J genes are TRBV7-7 and TRBJ2-5, with 11 bases that match TRBD2. The germline V gene has CDR1 SSHAT and CDR2 FNYEAQ (reference sequence). The CDR3 totals 15 residues. Trimming removed 5 bases from V and 11 bases from J; junction bases left unmatched: 13. CDR3 in DNA: TGTGCCAGCAGCCCAACTAGCGGGAGTGGCTATGAGCAGTACTTC. Encoded protein: CASSPTSGSGYEQYF.